This T cell receptor beta chain emerged from a study of blood T cell repertoires in COVID-19 (dated by TCRdb to about 2020). At the level of the whole study: The collaborator samples originated in the United States, Italy and Spain and spanned the acute and convalescent phases of COVID-19. The material from the prospective study consisted of cDNA or gDNA derived from T cells, B-cell-depleted T cells, or PBMCs. Deeply sampled blood TCRbeta repertoires from subjects exposed to, actively infected with, or recovered from COVID-19 were included in the dataset. The repertoires were released in a freely available public database meant as a resource for research on the immune response to SARS-CoV-2. The samples were drawn from two sources: the first 160 participants of the ongoing ImmuneRACE study, and about 1,300 subjects contributed by 6 global collaborators. The sample metadata nearly always contained a de-identified subject ID, COVID-19 status, age in years and sex. Where available, HLA class I and class II types were taken from metadata supplied by the sample provider and were not determined by assay-based typing.

The immunoSEQ Assay, a bias-controlled multiplex PCR, was used to amplify TCRbeta CDR3 regions from genomic DNA. As for how the authors treated the data: The number of nucleated cells in each sample was estimated from the amplification of reference gene primers within the assay. Sequence reads were collapsed and filtered to measure the absolute abundance of every unique TCRbeta CDR3 rearrangement. For each sample, productive Simpson clonality was calculated by taking the square root of Simpson's diversity index across productive rearrangements. TCRdb limited this immuneACCESS table to in-frame rearrangements with V and J called. A share of clones is missing; checked studies link under half to unresolved V genes, and the rest is unexplained. V and J calls and clone size are those listed in that table; D and trimming were worked out from the DNA. For this sample the table gives about 86,000 clones, of which 80% to 85% were detected only once. The ten largest clones capture 25% to 40% of the sample.

V is shortened by 3 bases, J by 5 bases, and the region joining them spans 11 bases. Its CDR3 holds 14 amino acids, cysteine through phenylalanine. Only CDR3 DNA is held: 42 bases, read in frame from base 1. Via the germline V gene, CDR1 is KGHSH and CDR2 LQKENI. Whole blood was collected in K2EDTA tubes by collaborating institutions according to the institutions' own protocols. For TCRbeta analysis, collaborator samples were shipped as frozen whole blood, as isolated PBMCs, or as DNA extracted from either sample type. Summary of the overall study and its limitations: How much clinical and demographic metadata was included differed by source and by participant, and the metadata was provided uncurated.

A word on this clone: What antigen it recognizes has not been identified. No qualities accompany the bases; no much larger clone lies one base away.

Sequenced input: peripheral blood. The V and J genes are TRBV18 and TRBJ1-5, and perhaps TRBD1 as D gene, on 6 matching bases. The sequence was obtained from a woman of 80 years or more with active or convalescent COVID-19. In nucleotides, the sequence is TGTGCCAGCTCACCGGGGGGGGGCGATCAGCCCCAGCATTTT. This gives the protein CASSPGGGDQPQHF.